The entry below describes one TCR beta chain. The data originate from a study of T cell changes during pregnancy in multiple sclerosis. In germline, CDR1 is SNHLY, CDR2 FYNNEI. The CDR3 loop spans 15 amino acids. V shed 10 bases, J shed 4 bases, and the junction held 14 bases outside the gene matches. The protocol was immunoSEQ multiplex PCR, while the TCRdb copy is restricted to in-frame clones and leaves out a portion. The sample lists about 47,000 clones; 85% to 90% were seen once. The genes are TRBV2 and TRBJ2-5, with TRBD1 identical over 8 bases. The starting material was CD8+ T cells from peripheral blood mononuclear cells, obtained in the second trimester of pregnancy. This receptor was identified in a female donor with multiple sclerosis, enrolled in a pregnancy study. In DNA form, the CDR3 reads TGTGCCACTGCCCCGACAGGGGAGGACTTAGAGACCCAGTACTTC. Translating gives CATAPTGEDLETQYF.